A selection of T cell receptor beta chains follows, all from one sample in a study of blood T cell repertoires in COVID-19. Here immunoSEQ multiplex PCR was the method, and the copy in TCRdb shows in-frame clones only, minus some. This sample has 70,000 to 80,000 clones; roughly 80% occur once, and the top ten carry roughly 12%. The sequencing sample was made of peripheral blood. These receptors were collected from a human donor in a cohort sampled during active COVID-19. CDR3s include the opening cysteine and the closing phenylalanine or tryptophan. The D gene is left open where the match is weak. A row's size may be missing; if present it is once, few, many or a size class.

V gene	D gene	J gene	clone size	CDR3 length	CDR3 protein	CDR3 DNA
TRBV7-9	.	TRBJ1-4	.	12	CASSSVGGKLFF	TGTGCCAGCAGCTCCGTTGGAGGAAAACTGTTTTTT
TRBV6-5	TRBD1	TRBJ1-5	.	14	CASSYRQGAQPQHF	TGTGCCAGCAGTTACAGGCAGGGGGCCCAGCCCCAGCATTTT
TRBV18	TRBD1	TRBJ2-1	.	13	CASSLAGTGELFF	TGTGCCAGCTCACTGGCCGGGACAGGGGAGCTGTTCTTC
TRBV7-9	.	TRBJ1-1	.	13	CASSLDRNTEAFF	TGTGCCAGCAGTTTGGACAGGAACACTGAAGCTTTCTTT
TRBV19	TRBD1	TRBJ2-7	once	12	CASSRQGYEQYF	TGTGCCAGTAGCAGACAGGGATACGAGCAGTACTTC
TRBV4-3	.	TRBJ2-1	.	15	CASSQERTSYNEQFF	TGCGCCAGCAGCCAAGAAAGGACTTCCTACAATGAGCAGTTCTTC
TRBV7-8	TRBD1	TRBJ1-2	.	15	CASSLAPEGASGYTF	TGTGCCAGCAGCTTAGCTCCGGAGGGGGCGAGTGGCTACACCTTC
TRBV7-2	TRBD1	TRBJ1-5	.	15	CASSTGTPGGQPQHF	TGTGCCAGCAGCACCGGGACTCCAGGGGGTCAGCCCCAGCATTTT
TRBV4-1	TRBD2	TRBJ2-7	.	17	CASSRRGSPSNSGEQYF	TGCGCCAGCAGCCGGCGGGGGTCTCCCTCGAACTCTGGCGAGCAGTACTTC
TRBV7-2	TRBD2	TRBJ2-5	.	17	CASSLAGGLAGAETQYF	TGTGCCAGCAGCTTAGCGGGTGGACTAGCGGGAGCGGAGACCCAGTACTTC
TRBV28	TRBD2	TRBJ2-7	.	14	CASSLRGLVREQYF	TGTGCCAGCAGCTTGCGGGGGTTGGTGCGCGAGCAGTACTTC
TRBV2	TRBD2	TRBJ2-3	.	16	CASSKGGTSGADTQYF	TGTGCCAGCAGTAAGGGGGGGACTAGCGGGGCAGATACGCAGTATTTT
TRBV27	.	TRBJ2-5	.	14	CASSFSVAQETQYF	TGTGCCAGCAGTTTCTCTGTGGCACAAGAGACCCAGTACTTC
TRBV30	.	TRBJ1-4	once	13	CAWSPGPYEKLFF	TGTGCCTGGAGTCCAGGGCCATATGAAAAACTGTTTTTT
TRBV5-1	.	TRBJ1-2	.	15	CASSLDRVTNYGYTF	TGCGCCAGCAGCTTGGACAGGGTGACTAACTATGGCTACACCTTC
TRBV4-1	.	TRBJ1-5	.	17	CASSQGRQGSSYQPQHF	TGCGCCAGCAGCCAAGGACGCCAGGGGTCCTCTTATCAGCCCCAGCATTTT
TRBV11-2	TRBD2	TRBJ2-2	.	19	CASSGTPGTSGGATGELFF	TGTGCCAGCAGCGGTACCCCAGGGACTAGCGGGGGGGCAACGGGGGAGCTGTTTTTT
TRBV20-1	.	TRBJ1-5	.	11	CSAAKRGPQHF	TGCAGTGCTGCCAAGCGGGGGCCCCAGCATTTT
TRBV9	.	TRBJ2-1	.	14	CASSVVPENNEQFF	TGTGCCAGCAGCGTAGTGCCTGAGAACAATGAGCAGTTCTTC
TRBV4-3	TRBD2	TRBJ2-3	.	17	CASSQYGTSGFTDTQYF	TGCGCCAGCAGCCAATATGGGACTAGCGGTTTCACAGATACGCAGTATTTT
TRBV5-1	.	TRBJ1-1	.	15	CASSLEPQGVGEAFF	TGCGCCAGCAGCTTGGAACCCCAGGGTGTAGGTGAAGCTTTCTTT
TRBV29-1	TRBD1	TRBJ1-5	.	13	CSAGQGLNQPQHF	TGCAGCGCTGGACAGGGCCTCAATCAGCCCCAGCATTTT
TRBV10-3	.	TRBJ2-1	.	16	CAISESPGSSLGEQFF	TGTGCCATCAGTGAGTCGCCAGGGTCTTCCTTGGGTGAGCAGTTCTTC
TRBV14	TRBD2	TRBJ2-3	once	15	CASSVGTSGRDTQYF	TGTGCCAGCAGCGTAGGGACTAGCGGGAGAGATACGCAGTATTTT
TRBV5-1	TRBD1	TRBJ2-2	.	14	CASSRTGDTGELFF	TGCGCCAGCAGCAGGACAGGGGACACCGGGGAGCTGTTTTTT
TRBV5-1	.	TRBJ1-4	.	16	CASSLAGGAQNEKLFF	TGCGCCAGCAGCTTGGCCGGGGGGGCCCAAAATGAAAAACTGTTTTTT
TRBV7-9	.	TRBJ2-1	.	15	CASSRDSAGYNEQFF	TGTGCCAGCAGCCGAGACTCCGCTGGGTACAATGAGCAGTTCTTC
TRBV3-1/TRBV3-2	.	TRBJ1-2	few	15	CASSQDRGRGYGYTF	TGTGCCAGCAGCCAAGATCGGGGCAGGGGCTATGGCTACACCTTC
TRBV24-1	TRBD2	TRBJ2-1	.	17	CATGGTSGILEYNEQFF	TGTGCCACGGGGGGGACTAGCGGAATTCTCGAATACAATGAGCAGTTCTTC
TRBV5-1	.	TRBJ2-7	.	14	CASSLAGNSYEQYF	TGCGCCAGCAGCTTGGCGGGTAACTCCTACGAGCAGTACTTC
TRBV19	.	TRBJ2-1	.	15	CASSIDEATYNEQFF	TGTGCCAGTAGTATAGATGAGGCCACCTACAATGAGCAGTTCTTC
TRBV5-6	.	TRBJ2-2	.	14	CASSPLGYVGELFF	TGTGCCAGCAGCCCACTAGGGTATGTCGGGGAGCTGTTTTTT
TRBV27	TRBD1	TRBJ1-5	few	18	CASSFSRGDVYSNQPQHF	TGTGCCAGCAGTTTCTCCAGGGGGGACGTCTATAGCAATCAGCCCCAGCATTTT
TRBV28	.	TRBJ1-2	.	15	CASSRRDGRTYGYTF	TGTGCCAGCAGCCGGCGGGACGGACGGACCTATGGCTACACCTTC
TRBV3-1/TRBV3-2	TRBD1	TRBJ2-5	once	15	CASSPSPQGPKTQYF	TGTGCCAGCAGCCCAAGTCCACAGGGGCCAAAGACCCAGTACTTC
TRBV11-2	TRBD1	TRBJ2-5	.	16	CASSLSRPGQGGTQYF	TGTGCCAGCAGCCTCTCAAGGCCGGGACAGGGCGGGACCCAGTACTTC
TRBV18	TRBD1	TRBJ2-1	few	15	CASSPPMGQGSEQFF	TGTGCCAGCTCACCACCCATGGGACAGGGTAGTGAGCAGTTCTTC
TRBV19	TRBD1	TRBJ1-6	once	15	CASSSQTGGGSPLHF	TGTGCCAGTAGTTCCCAAACAGGGGGCGGATCACCCCTCCACTTT
TRBV7-9	TRBD1	TRBJ1-2	.	13	CASSLGQIYGYTF	TGTGCCAGCAGCTTGGGACAGATCTATGGCTACACCTTC